These 27 T cell receptor delta chains share one sample of origin, sequenced in a study of gamma-delta T cells after stem cell transplantation. TCRdb re-called clones from the RT-PCR reads using CATT. The table lists some 16,000 delta-chain clones, about 8.5% of them singletons. Material for sequencing was gamma-delta T cells. The receptors derive from a human donor. It is not recorded whose cells these are; they may come from a transplant donor.

About this clone itself: TCRdb's protein for this DNA is that of a much larger clone and differs from the translation at residue 4, likely a read error; the protein shown is the DNA translation. V is TRDV2 and J is TRDJ2; D gene uncertain. Germline-derived CDR1 and CDR2 are GEAIGNYY and EKD. CDR3 size: 17 residues. Trimming left V 4 bases short and J 8 bases short, with 25 bases between. CDR3 residues: CACETLGRSPQKAQLFF. The CDR3 nucleotides read TGTGCCTGTGAGACGCTCGGGCGGTCCCCCCAAAAGGCACAACTCTTCTTT.

A few counts support this clone. A far larger clone is off by one base, so a read error is likely. Distinct nucleotide sequences in the sample also encode this CDR3. The rearrangement uses TRDV2 and TRDJ1; tentative D call: TRDD3 (5 bases). Per the germline V gene, CDR1 is GEAIGNYY and CDR2 is EKD. The CDR3 extends over 19 amino acids. V was trimmed by 0 bases and J by 1 base, leaving 23 bases between them. For the CDR3, the DNA is TGTGCCTGTGACACCCTACGAGGGACTGGTTCCCTCTCCACCGATAAACTCATCTTT. This translates into CACDTLRGTGSLSTDKLIF.

On this clone: TCRdb attributes to this sequence the protein of a much larger clone, which differs from the DNA translation at residue 12; a read error is likely, and the protein displayed is translated from the DNA. The CDR3 region is CACDTVTRQGTYKLIF. In DNA form, the CDR3 reads TGTGCCTGTGACACCGTGACCCGGCAGGGTACCTATAAACTCATCTTT. The J gene is TRDJ1, the V gene TRDV2; the D is unclear. Trimming removed 0 bases at V and 6 bases at J, with 19 bases between. The germline V gene has CDR1 GEAIGNYY and CDR2 EKD. The CDR3 contains 16 residues.

In its sample, this clone was seen a few times. This DNA's translation and the protein TCRdb lists, from a much larger clone, do not match at residue 5, likely due to a read error; the protein shown is translated from the DNA. The chain recombines TRDV2 with TRDJ1, with TRDD3 as a possible D gene (6 bases). The germline V gene encodes CDR1 GEAIGNYY and CDR2 EKD. There are 15 residues in the CDR3. Trimming removed 3 bases from V and 0 bases from J, with 13 bases in between. CDR3 nucleotide sequence: TGTGCCTGTGACCCCGTGGTGGGGGACACCGATAAACTCATCTTT. This translates into CACDPVVGDTDKLIF.

Here the J gene is TRDJ1 and the V gene is not called; TRDD3 is the table's D call and was not checked against the DNA. The CDR3 is 15 amino acids. The CDR3 coding sequence is TGTGCCACAGTCGGGGATCTGGCCTACACCGATAAACTCATCTTT. Residues: CATVGDLAYTDKLIF.

This clone was counted only a few times. TCRdb pairs this DNA with a much larger clone's protein that differs at residue 9, likely a read error; the protein shown was translated from the DNA. The rearrangement uses TRDV1 and TRDJ1; 8 bases fit TRDD3. Per the germline V gene, CDR1 is TSWWSYY and CDR2 is QGS. This CDR3 contains 20 residues. Losses at the gene ends were 4 bases for V and 0 bases for J; bases not matched to a gene: 19. The CDR3 protein is CALGGSLTAGWGTYTDKLIF. CDR3 DNA: TGTGCTCTTGGGGGCTCCCTGACTGCGGGCTGGGGGACGTACACCGATAAACTCATCTTT.

On this clone: The protein held in TCRdb is that of a much larger clone and does not match this DNA's translation at residue 11, likely because of a read error; the protein shown is translated from the DNA. This chain links TRDV2 with TRDJ1, with D hard to call. This CDR3 has 20 residues. Germline CDR1 and CDR2: GEAIGNYY and EKD. V was clipped by 1 base and J by 0 bases, with 26 bases between them. The CDR3 coding sequence is TGTGCCTGTGACACTATAACTTCTAGGGCTGCGGGCTCGTACACCGATAAACTCATCTTT. It is translated as CACDTITSRAAGSYTDKLIF.

The rearrangement joins TRDV2 to TRDJ1, with 10 positions matching TRDD3. The CDR3 sequence is 20 residues long. Germline CDR1 GEAIGNYY, CDR2 EKD. The ends lost 3 bases at V and 0 bases at J; junction bases unmatched: 18. For the CDR3, the DNA is TGTGCCTGTGACGATCTCGGAAGGGGGGATACGCAAGTGTACACCGATAAACTCATCTTT. This translates into CACDDLGRGDTQVYTDKLIF.

As to this clone: The protein recorded in TCRdb matches a much larger clone and deviates from this DNA's translation at residue 4, suggesting a read error; the protein here is obtained by translating the DNA. This chain connects TRDV2 to TRDJ1, with 8 positions matching TRDD3. In germline, CDR1 is GEAIGNYY, CDR2 EKD. J lost 1 base, V lost 4 bases, and 16 bases had no gene match. This CDR3 is 18 amino acids long. CDR3 region: CACEILTVDGDTTDKLIF. The DNA of the CDR3 is TGTGCCTGTGAGATATTAACCGTCGACGGGGATACCACCGATAAACTCATCTTT.

A few counts support this clone. TCRdb assigns this DNA the protein of a much larger clone, which departs from its translation at residue 4; this likely reflects a read error, and the protein shown comes from translating the DNA. The chain is built from TRDV2 and TRDJ3; 8 nucleotides match TRDD3. Germline V gives CDR1 GEAIGNYY, CDR2 EKD. The CDR3 totals 23 residues. CDR3 amino acids: CACGTAPTGGPNLSSWDTRQMFF. The CDR3 DNA sequence: TGTGCCTGTGGCACCGCGCCTACTGGGGGCCCCAACCTAAGCTCCTGGGACACCCGACAGATGTTTTTC.

Of note for this clone: TCRdb's protein, taken from a much larger clone, differs from this DNA's translation at residue 4, likely owing to a read error; the protein displayed comes from the DNA. V usage is TRDV3 and J usage is TRDJ1; TRDD3 matches 7 bases. The junction had 15 bases not matched to a gene; V was cut back by 4 bases and J by 4 bases. Germline-derived CDR1 and CDR2 are TVYSNPD and GDNSRS (reference sequence). CDR3 size: 15 residues. CDR3 nucleotides: TGTGCCTGGATAGCTGGGGCGGATACGGGCGATAAACTCATCTTT. This encodes CAWIAGADTGDKLIF.

Regarding this clone: TCRdb's entry gives the protein of a much larger clone, which mismatches this DNA's translation at residue 3, likely from a read error; the protein reported here is translated from the DNA. This chain connects TRDV2 to TRDJ1; weak D call: TRDD3 (5 bases). Germline CDR1 GEAIGNYY, CDR2 EKD. The CDR3 contains 21 residues. This CDR3 is CARDTVESHLLTGGLTDKLIF. CDR3 sequence (DNA): TGTGCCCGTGACACCGTTGAGTCCCACCTGCTTACTGGTGGACTCACCGATAAACTCATCTTT.

In regard to this clone: The TCRdb protein comes from a much larger clone and disagrees with this DNA's translation at residue 6, likely due to a read error; the protein given here is derived from the DNA. The chain couples TRDV2 to TRDJ1, with 10 bases matching TRDD3. CDR1 GEAIGNYY and CDR2 EKD come from the germline V gene. The V gene end was trimmed by 1 base and the J gene end by 3 bases; junction bases not matched to a gene: 7. This CDR3 contains 16 residues. Here the CDR3 DNA reads TGTGCCTGTGACACACGGGGGGATACGTTTTCCGATAAACTCATCTTT. Translated: CACDTRGDTFSDKLIF.

This clone has only a few counts. TCRdb records a much larger clone's protein for this DNA, with a difference at residue 10 that likely arises from a read error; the protein given is the translation of the DNA. V usage is TRDV2 and J usage is TRDJ1, with 7 bases that match TRDD3. Germline-derived CDR1 and CDR2 are GEAIGNYY and EKD. V shed 3 bases and J 3 bases; nucleotides not matched to a gene: 9. CDR3 length: 15 amino acids. The DNA of the CDR3 is TGTGCCTGTGACTCCGTGGTGGGGGACGCCGATAAACTCATCTTT. Its translation: CACDSVVGDADKLIF.

This clone was seen more than once but under ten times. Being one base from a much bigger clone, this may be a read error. V is TRDV2 and J is TRDJ1, with D possibly being TRDD3 (5 bases). The V end lost 0 bases, the J end lost 4 bases, and 26 bases lay between the germline ends. The CDR3 is made up of 19 amino acids. In germline, CDR1 is GEAIGNYY, CDR2 EKD. The CDR3 spells CACDTGRAQREDRSDKLIF. CDR3 in DNA: TGTGCCTGTGACACCGGTAGGGCTCAGAGGGAGGATAGAAGCGATAAACTCATCTTT.

This clone came up a few times. No call exists for the J gene, whereas the V gene is TRDV2. Germline loops: CDR1 GEAIGNYY, CDR2 EKD. CDR3 size: 13 residues. In DNA form, the CDR3 reads TGTGCCTGTGACACTCTCGGGTTCGATAACCTCACCTTT. Its translation: CACDTLGFDNLTF.

Of note for this clone: This DNA translates differently at residue 16 from the TCRdb protein, which is that of a much larger clone; a read error is likely, and the protein shown is the DNA's own translation. V usage is TRDV3 and J usage is TRDJ1; 12 nucleotides match TRDD3. From germline, CDR1 is TVYSNPD and CDR2 GDNSRS (reference sequence). This CDR3 has 17 residues. The CDR3 region is CAFSDLLGDTNTDKLTF. The CDR3 nucleotides are TGTGCCTTTAGTGACCTACTGGGGGATACCAACACCGATAAACTCACCTTT.

This clone was counted ten times or more. The V call is TRDV1, the J call TRDJ1; no reliable D call. The V and J ends lost 1 base and 0 bases respectively, with 12 bases between them. The CDR3 loop spans 16 amino acids. Germline CDR1 and CDR2: TSWWSYY and QGS. CDR3 coding DNA: TGTGCTCTTGGGGAACACTCGGGGCACAACACCGATAAACTCATCTTT. This encodes CALGEHSGHNTDKLIF.

This clone was observed a few times. V usage is TRDV1 and J usage is TRDJ1; 13 nucleotides line up with TRDD3. The V gene's germline CDR1 is TSWWSYY and CDR2 QGS. V was clipped by 9 bases and J by 0 bases; unmatched bases: 19. The CDR3 is made up of 20 amino acids. The CDR3 region is CALWGFRTVLGDTDTDKLIF. The CDR3 coding sequence is TGTGCTCTGTGGGGCTTCAGAACTGTACTGGGGGATACGGACACCGATAAACTCATCTTT.

Worth noting for this clone: This sequence may be a read error, since a much larger clone differs from it by one base. Additional DNA sequences in this sample encode the identical CDR3. The chain employs TRDV3 and TRDJ1, with D uncertain. The CDR3 has 13 amino acids. Between the trimmed V and J ends, which lost 1 base and 8 bases, there was a span of 17 bases. From germline, CDR1 is TVYSNPD and CDR2 GDNSRS (reference sequence). The CDR3 region is CAFKGWICDKLIF. The DNA for the CDR3 is TGTGCCTTTAAAGGTTGGATTTGCGACAAACTCATCTTT.

CDR3 residues: CACDERGDTKNTSGGAKLIF. The CDR3 DNA reads as TGTGCCTGTGACGAAAGGGGGGATACGAAGAACACCTCGGGGGGAGCGAAACTCATCTTT. V gene TRDV2 combines with J gene TRDJ1; 10 positions match TRDD3. This CDR3 comprises 20 residues. Germline V gene data show CDR1 as GEAIGNYY and CDR2 as EKD. J was trimmed by 8 bases and V by 3 bases; bases with no gene match: 26.

As regards this clone: A far more abundant clone sits one base away, making this likely a read error. Other DNA variants within this sample encode the same CDR3. The chain recombines TRDV2 with TRDJ1, with 11 positions matching TRDD3. CDR3 length equals 18 residues. V lost 4 bases, J lost 1 base, and 13 bases stayed unmatched. The germline CDR1 and CDR2 sequences are GEAIGNYY and EKD. CDR3 bases: TGTGCCTGTGATCCTCTTCAGACTGGGGGATATCCCACCGATAAACTCATCTTT. Its translation is CACDPLQTGGYPTDKLIF.

Concerning this clone itself: TCRdb's listed protein matches a much larger clone and diverges from this DNA's translation at residue 5, likely through a read error; the protein shown comes from the DNA. V is TRDV2 and J is TRDJ1; 7 bases are shared with TRDD3. Germline V lookup: CDR1 GEAIGNYY, CDR2 EKD. Germline trimming cut 3 bases from V and 0 bases from J; bases unmatched to any gene: 15. This CDR3 region has 18 residues. CDR3 sequence reads: CACDALPVLGKYTDKLIF. Here the CDR3 DNA reads TGTGCCTGTGACGCTCTACCCGTACTGGGGAAGTACACCGATAAACTCATCTTT.

This clone was observed a handful of times. The junction differs from germline at one of its ends, possibly a read error. In the same sample, other DNA sequences code for this CDR3. The chain joins TRDV2 to TRDJ3; 12 bases map to TRDD3. The CDR3 consists of 18 residues. In germline, CDR1 is GEAIGNYY, CDR2 EKD. Here the CDR3 reads CARDTVLGDTRDTRQMFF. DNA for the CDR3: TGTGCCCGTGACACCGTACTGGGGGATACTCGGGATACCCGACAGATGTTTTTC.

With respect to this clone: The protein TCRdb lists belongs to a much larger clone and differs from this DNA's translation at residue 5, which points to a read error; the protein shown is made from the DNA. V usage is TRDV2 and J usage is TRDJ1; TRDD3 matches at 10 bases. The germline V gene encodes CDR1 GEAIGNYY and CDR2 EKD. The CDR3 runs 19 residues. Trimming cost V 1 base and J 3 bases; bases outside gene matches: 16. CDR3: CACDTIPTHTGGSPDKLIF. The DNA for the CDR3 is TGTGCCTGTGACACGATTCCTACACACACTGGGGGATCTCCCGATAAACTCATCTTT.

This clone has a handful of counts. The junction departs from germline at one end; a sequencing error may be responsible. Additional DNA sequences in this sample encode the identical CDR3. This rearrangement joins TRDV2 to TRDJ1; the D gene is possibly TRDD3 (5 bases). In germline, CDR1 is GEAIGNYY, CDR2 EKD. The CDR3 extends over 19 amino acids. The CDR3 sequence: CACDKIYILVDSVTDNLIF. For the CDR3, the DNA is TGTGCCTGTGACAAGATCTACATACTGGTGGATTCGGTGACCGATAACCTCATCTTT.

This clone was counted many times. With a much larger clone just one base away, this may be a read error. The V gene is TRDV1, the J gene TRDJ1; 10 nucleotides agree with TRDD3. CDR1 is TSWWSYY, CDR2 QGS, per germline. Trimming took 5 bases from V and 0 from J; bases not matched to a gene: 42. The CDR3 spans 28 residues. CDR3 region: CALGLTAREAFSYKGGYAVHQYTDKLIF. In DNA, the CDR3 is TGTGCTCTTGGGCTCACAGCGCGGGAGGCCTTCTCCTATAAAGGGGGATACGCAGTTCATCAATACACCGATAAACTCATCTTT.